The subject of this entry is one T cell receptor (beta chain). The data were taken from a study of shared T cell receptors in the human thymus. The data were produced by immunoSEQ multiplex PCR, yet TCRdb's version contains in-frame clones alone and is incomplete. The sample has about 660,000 clones; approximately 87% are singletons. Germline values: CDR1 MGHDK, CDR2 SYGVNS. The CDR3 extends over 15 amino acids. V shed 4 bases, J shed 1 base, and the junction held 4 bases outside the gene matches. These sequences were also reported in another study, on human thymus T cells. That publication notes: Related work found strong thymic repertoire overlap between unrelated individuals.

Material for sequencing was thymocytes. This chain uses TRBV25-1 with TRBJ2-5, with 9 bases lining up with TRBD2. This clonotype originated in a boy younger than two with a congenital heart defect. DNA of the CDR3: TGTGCCAGCAGTGTCGCTAGCGGGGCCCAAGAGACCCAGTACTTC. Translation gives CASSVASGAQETQYF. Based on the CDR3 plus reference TRBV25-1 and TRBJ2-5, the full variable domain is EADIYQTPRYLVIGTGKKITLECSQTMGHDKMYWYQQDPGMELHLIHYSYGVNSTEKGDLSSESTVSRIRTEHFPLTLESARPSHTSQYLCASSVASGAQETQYFGPGTRLLVL.